This T cell receptor (beta chain) was identified during a study of identical twins. To note about this clonotype: The antigen remains undetermined.

The CDR3 sequence is 14 residues long. Between the trimmed V and J ends, which lost 1 base and 5 bases, there was a span of 9 bases. Germline lookup yields CDR1 MGHRA and CDR2 YSYEKL. Unique molecular identifiers were in the cDNA, with template-switch universal primer binding. TCRdb passed the 5' RACE reads through MiXCR, listing each CDR3 protein once. The sample contains around 300,000 distinct CDR3 sequences, about 8.9% of which appear only once. Notes on the study in general: While abundant cord blood beta clonotypes carried fewer insertions, memory repertoires showed no such pattern. Low generation-probability sequences were in excess among twin-shared out-of-frame alpha sequences.

This same sample was also taken into another study, of yellow fever vaccine responses in identical twins.

The rearrangement uses TRBV4-1 and TRBJ2-1; TRBD1 or TRBD2 may be the D gene (5 bases each). This receptor was taken from a young woman in good health. The sequenced material came from memory (CD45RO+) T cells sorted from blood. The CDR3 is CASSQGGRHNEQFF. The CDR3 DNA reads TGCGCCAGCAGCCAAGGGGGACGGCACAATGAGCAGTTCTTC.